The following is a T cell receptor beta chain sequence with its context. Its target is not known. Here immunoSEQ multiplex PCR was the method, and the copy in TCRdb shows in-frame clones only, minus some. The sample contains around 36,000 clones, more than 75% of which appear only once. This entry comes from a study of T cells in localized non-small cell lung cancer. General study results and limits: A denser population of T cells in blood accompanied longer overall survival. Heterogeneity stays possible, as sequencing covered only one tumor region. Peak T cell clonality was found in uninvolved adjacent lung, exceeding tumor. Appearances in adjacent lung were noted for a median approximately 50 of the top 100 tumor clones.

This CDR3 comprises 14 residues. The V and J ends lost 3 bases and 12 bases, in that order; junction bases with no gene match: 13. The germline CDR1 and CDR2 sequences are SGDLS and YYNGEE. The TCR comes from a woman aged 35 to 70 with stage II squamous cell lung carcinoma. V gene TRBV9 combines with J gene TRBJ1-2; 8 nucleotides align to TRBD1. The sample in question was PBMCs, obtained before any cancer treatment. CDR3 loop: CASSAAGDRLRHTF. Written as DNA, the CDR3 is TGTGCCAGCAGCGCGGCCGGGGACAGGCTGAGGCACACCTTC.